This T cell receptor (beta chain) came from a study of shared clonotypes between healthy human individuals. Measured with immunoSEQ multiplex PCR; TCRdb has only the in-frame clones, and not every one. The sample yields about 1,900,000 clones, about 95% seen once. Remarks on this clone: Within the sample, other DNA sequences also encode this same CDR3.

The CDR3 spans 13 residues. Germline V lookup: CDR1 SGHNT, CDR2 YYREEE (reference sequence). V dropped 2 bases and J dropped 6; count of bases not matched to a gene: 2. Selected positively for CCR7 and CD45RO-negative, naive CD8 cells excluded terminally differentiated effector memory CD45RA+ cells. Sequencing was done on a sample of naive CD8+ T cells sorted from blood. The clonotype comes from a man aged 18-30 years in good health. The chain links TRBV5-4 to TRBJ2-1; the match to TRBD1 covers 7 bases. The CDR3 loop is CASSFAGGNEQFF. The CDR3 region has the DNA TGTGCCAGCAGCTTCGCAGGGGGCAATGAGCAGTTCTTC.